This T cell receptor beta chain was captured in a study of T cells in localized non-small cell lung cancer. Broader study findings: Because only a single region of the tumor was sequenced, heterogeneity remains possible.

Profiling relied on immunoSEQ multiplex PCR, and the TCRdb table lists in-frame clones only, not all of them. The sample lists roughly 8,400 clones, around 90% occurring once. Notes on this clone: The antigen is undetermined.

The germline gives CDR1 LNHDA, CDR2 SQIVND (reference sequence). This CDR3 comprises 11 residues. V shed 6 bases, J shed 10 bases, and the junction held 5 bases outside the gene matches. The clonotype originates from a male donor aged 60 or over with stage II lung adenocarcinoma. The source was peripheral blood mononuclear cells, collected before any cancer treatment. V usage is TRBV19 and J usage is TRBJ1-1; 7 bases align to TRBD1. CDR3 sequence (DNA): TGTGCCAGTAGGACAGGGTTTTTAGCTTTCTTT. Encoded protein: CASRTGFLAFF.